These 2 T cell receptor beta chains share one sample of origin, sequenced in a study of identical twins. TCRdb reprocessed the 5' RACE reads with MiXCR, giving one entry per CDR3 protein. The repertoire includes about 690,000 distinct CDR3 sequences, roughly 6% of them detected once, and 1.5% to 2% sits in the top ten. Sequencing input: naive T cells sorted from blood. The receptors shown here come from a young man in good health.

This clonotype appeared a few times. V usage is TRBV5-1 and J usage is TRBJ2-4; TRBD1 aligns across 9 bases. Trimming took 0 bases from V and 9 from J; bases not matched to a gene: 4. The germline V gene encodes CDR1 SGHRS and CDR2 YFSETQ. The CDR3 runs 14 residues. The CDR3 sequence: CASSLEGTGPIQYF. The CDR3 DNA reads TGCGCCAGCAGCTTGGAGGGGACAGGGCCCATTCAGTACTTC. Complete variable domain (other parts from reference TRBV5-1 and TRBJ2-4): KAGVTQTPRYLIKTRGQQVTLSCSPISGHRSVSWYQQTPGQGLQFLFEYFSETQRNKGNFPGRFSGRQFSNSRSEMNVSTLELGDSALYLCASSLEGTGPIQYFGAGTRLSVL.

The table lists this clonotype with a few counts. V gene TRBV14 combines with J gene TRBJ2-1; 9 bases line up with TRBD1. The CDR3 spans 12 residues. Per the germline V gene, CDR1 is SGHDN and CDR2 is FVKESK. Trimming took 1 base from V and 16 from J; bases not matched to a gene: 5. CDR3 nucleotides: TGTGCCAGCAGCCAAGCGGGACAGGGCAAATTCTTC. It specifies CASSQAGQGKFF. Complete variable domain (other parts from reference TRBV14 and TRBJ2-1): EAGVTQFPSHSVIEKGQTVTLRCDPISGHDNLYWYRRVMGKEIKFLLHFVKESKQDESGMPNNRFLAERTGGTYSTLKVQPAELEDSGVYFCASSQAGQGKFFGPGTRLTVL.